The rows below give T cell receptor beta chains drawn from one sample of a study of cytomegalovirus exposure and HLA in healthy donors. Sequenced by immunoSEQ multiplex PCR; TCRdb stores in-frame clones only, minus some. The sample has a few hundred thousand clones; about 93% are singletons. The material sequenced was PBMCs. The receptors were gathered from a girl aged 2 to 10 in good health and CMV-seronegative. CDR3s include the opening cysteine and the closing phenylalanine or tryptophan. A D gene is named only where the DNA matches it firmly. Clone sizes are given selectively: once, few, many, or a class where the clone is expanded.

>TRBD1|TRBJ1-4|.|TRBV2
CASKPPGQGRLFF
TGTGCCAGCAAGCCACCGGGACAGGGTAGACTGTTTTTT
>TRBD1|TRBJ2-1|.|TRBV19
CASSRRQGVNEQFF
TGTGCCAGTAGTAGGAGACAGGGAGTGAATGAGCAGTTCTTC
>.|TRBJ2-2|.|TRBV25-1
CASRGDTNTGELFF
TGTGCCAGCAGGGGTGACACCAACACCGGGGAGCTGTTTTTT
>.|TRBJ1-5|.|TRBV27
CASSLSGVPTQPQHF
TGTGCCAGCAGTTTATCGGGAGTACCTACGCAGCCCCAGCATTTT
>.|TRBJ1-5|.|TRBV4-2
CASSQDVGVSGPQHF
TGTGCCAGCAGCCAAGATGTGGGAGTTAGTGGGCCCCAGCATTTT
>.|TRBJ2-7|once|TRBV5-8
CASRTRGGYEQYF
TGTGCCAGCAGGACCAGAGGGGGCTACGAGCAGTACTTC
>.|TRBJ2-7|.|TRBV23-1
CASRQYTGHIYSYEQYF
TGCGCCAGCAGACAATATACGGGACACATATATTCTTACGAGCAGTACTTC
>TRBD2|TRBJ2-3|.|TRBV15
CATSRDLGLAKFTDTQYF
TGTGCCACCAGCAGAGATCTCGGACTAGCAAAATTCACAGATACGCAGTATTTT
>.|TRBJ2-7|.|TRBV11-2
CASSPGGPSYEQYF
TGTGCCAGCAGTCCCGGGGGACCCTCCTACGAGCAGTACTTC
>.|TRBJ2-3|.|TRBV10-1
CASSLGPRGTTDTQYF
TGCGCCAGCAGTCTTGGGCCCCGGGGTACCACAGATACGCAGTATTTT
>TRBD2|TRBJ2-1|.|TRBV19
CASSITSGGQNEQFF
TGTGCCAGTAGTATCACTAGCGGGGGGCAGAATGAGCAGTTCTTC
>.|TRBJ2-1|.|TRBV5-1
CASSPRQFEQFF
TGCGCCAGCAGCCCCCGACAGTTTGAGCAGTTCTTC
>.|TRBJ2-1|.|TRBV18
CASSNRLEEQFF
TGTGCCAGCTCAAATCGGCTGGAGGAACAGTTCTTC
>TRBD1|TRBJ1-1|.|TRBV5-4
CASRGDRVNTEAFF
TGTGCCAGCAGGGGAGACAGGGTGAACACTGAAGCTTTCTTT
>.|TRBJ1-2|.|TRBV2
CASSADITNYGYTF
TGTGCCAGCAGTGCGGACATCACTAACTATGGCTACACCTTC
>TRBD1|TRBJ1-2|once|TRBV6-1
CASSVQGEVYYGYTF
TGTGCCAGCAGTGTACAGGGGGAGGTTTACTATGGCTACACCTTC
>.|TRBJ1-1|.|TRBV5-4
CASSLVGGSNTEAFF
TGTGCCAGCAGCTTGGTAGGGGGTTCGAACACTGAAGCTTTCTTT
>.|TRBJ2-3|.|TRBV6-1
CASSEAVSTDTQYF
TGTGCCAGCAGTGAGGCCGTTAGCACAGATACGCAGTATTTT
>TRBD2|TRBJ2-1|.|TRBV10-2
CASSEKGLDREQFF
TGCGCCAGCAGTGAGAAGGGACTAGACAGGGAGCAGTTCTTC
>.|TRBJ2-7|.|TRBV2
CASSGSKPEQYF
TGTGCCAGCAGTGGTTCGAAGCCGGAGCAGTACTTC
>.|TRBJ2-3|.|TRBV19
CASSYTGVSTDTQYF
TGTGCCAGTAGTTATACGGGAGTTAGCACAGATACGCAGTATTTT
>.|TRBJ2-5|.|TRBV4-1
CASSQVPNREQETQYF
TGCGCCAGCAGCCAAGTTCCTAACAGGGAACAAGAGACCCAGTACTTC
>TRBD1|TRBJ1-6|.|TRBV6-1
CATTQTGGSPLHF
TGTGCCACCACCCAGACAGGGGGTTCACCCCTCCACTTT
>TRBD1|TRBJ2-3|.|TRBV6-1
CASSEIPGQSTDTQYF
TGTGCCAGCAGTGAAATCCCGGGACAGAGCACAGATACGCAGTATTTT
>TRBD2|TRBJ2-1|once|TRBV15
CATSSPGLAGYNEQFF
TGTGCCACCAGCAGTCCGGGACTAGCGGGATACAATGAGCAGTTCTTC
>TRBD1|TRBJ1-2|.|TRBV4-1
CASSQGTDRGDGYTF
TGCGCCAGCAGCCAGGGGACGGACAGGGGTGATGGCTACACCTTC
>.|TRBJ1-1|.|TRBV7-9
CASSLAFQDMNTEAFF
TGTGCCAGCAGCTTAGCGTTTCAGGACATGAACACTGAAGCTTTCTTT
>TRBD2|TRBJ2-3|.|TRBV7-8
CASSSGLAGGDTQYF
TGTGCCAGCAGCTCGGGACTAGCGGGGGGAGATACGCAGTATTTT